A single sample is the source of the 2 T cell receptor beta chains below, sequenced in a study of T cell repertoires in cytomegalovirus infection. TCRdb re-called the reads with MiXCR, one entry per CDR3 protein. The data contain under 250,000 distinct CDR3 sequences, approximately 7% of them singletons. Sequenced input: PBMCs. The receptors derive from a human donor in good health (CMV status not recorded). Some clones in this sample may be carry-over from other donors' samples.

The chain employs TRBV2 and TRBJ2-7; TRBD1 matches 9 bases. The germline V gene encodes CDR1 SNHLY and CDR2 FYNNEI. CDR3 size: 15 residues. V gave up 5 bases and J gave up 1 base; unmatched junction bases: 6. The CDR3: CASSPSTGGSYEQYF. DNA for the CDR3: TGTGCCAGCAGTCCCTCGACAGGGGGGTCCTACGAGCAGTACTTC.

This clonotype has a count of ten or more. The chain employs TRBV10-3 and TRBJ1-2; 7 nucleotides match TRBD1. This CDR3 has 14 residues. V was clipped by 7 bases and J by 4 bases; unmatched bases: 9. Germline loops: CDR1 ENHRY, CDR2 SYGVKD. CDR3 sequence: CAITAGTEGYGYTF. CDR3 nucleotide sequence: TGTGCCATCACCGCGGGGACAGAGGGCTATGGCTACACCTTC.